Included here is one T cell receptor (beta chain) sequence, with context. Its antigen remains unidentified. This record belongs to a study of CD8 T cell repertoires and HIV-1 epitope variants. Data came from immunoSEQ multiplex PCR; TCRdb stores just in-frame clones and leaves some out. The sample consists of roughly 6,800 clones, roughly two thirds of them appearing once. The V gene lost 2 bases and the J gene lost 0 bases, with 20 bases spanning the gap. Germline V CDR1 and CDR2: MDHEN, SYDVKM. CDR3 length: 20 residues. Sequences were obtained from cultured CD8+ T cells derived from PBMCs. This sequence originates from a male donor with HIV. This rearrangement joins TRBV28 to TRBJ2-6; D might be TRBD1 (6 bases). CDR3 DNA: TGTGCCAGCAGTTTACCCCTCGGGCAGGGGTTGAGCTCTGGGGCCAACGTCCTGACTTTC. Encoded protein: CASSLPLGQGLSSGANVLTF.